This T cell receptor (beta chain) was sequenced during a study of shared clonotypes between healthy human individuals. Findings and caveats of the study: Only blood was sampled, and tissue TCR repertoires likely differ from blood ones.

Using immunoSEQ multiplex PCR, the repertoire was profiled, and TCRdb retains in-frame clones only, with some absent. This sample has about 1 million clones, with about 74% found just once. V lost 5 bases and J 8 bases, leaving 16 bases between the germline ends. The germline gives CDR1 LNHDA, CDR2 SQIVND (reference sequence). This CDR3 region has 15 residues. With regard to this clone: Its antigen is still unknown.

Source material: memory CD4+ T cells sorted from blood. Described subset: CD45RA-negative fraction. This TCR was recovered from a man between 18 and 35 years old in good health. The chain is built from TRBV19 and TRBJ1-6, with no clear D. In nucleotides, the CDR3 is TGTGCCAGTAGTCCGCGGACGGGATGGGATTCACCCCTCCACTTT. Its translation is CASSPRTGWDSPLHF.